This entry is about one TCR beta chain. This specimen comes from a study of blood T cell repertoires in COVID-19. Study summary: Sites in the United States, Italy and Spain provided acute and convalescent COVID-19 samples. T cells, B-cell-depleted T cells, or PBMCs supplied cDNA or gDNA.

Assay used: immunoSEQ multiplex PCR; TCRdb lists only in-frame clones, some missing. The sample carries over 200,000 clones, approximately 86% recorded once. Specimen: peripheral blood. The clonotype originates from a woman aged 30 to 39 who had recovered from COVID-19.

CDR3 region: CASKPQGAGGELFF. CDR3 DNA: TGCGCCAGCAAACCCCAGGGGGCAGGCGGGGAGCTGTTTTTT. The gene calls are TRBV5-1 and TRBJ2-2; TRBD1 matches at 8 bases. Germline CDR1 and CDR2: SGHRS and YFSETQ. The CDR3 extends over 14 amino acids. Germline trimming cut 6 bases from V and 7 bases from J; bases unmatched to any gene: 8.